What follows are 25 T cell receptor beta chains derived from one specimen sequenced in a study of response to subunit inactivated influenza vaccine. TCRdb fed the RT-PCR reads into MiXCR, producing one record per CDR3 protein. The data contain about 780,000 distinct CDR3 sequences, about a fifth of them singletons. The sequencing used PBMCs from blood, collected less than 6 days after vaccination. These receptors all come from a man aged 50 to 60 who received an inactivated influenza vaccine.

The chain is built from TRBV6-6 and TRBJ1-1; D gene unclear. V lost 1 base and J lost 6, with 6 bases in between. Germline V gene data show CDR1 as MNHNY and CDR2 as SVGAGI (reference sequence). CDR3 length equals 12 residues. As DNA, the CDR3 is TGTGCCAGCAGTTACTTAGTGTCTGAAGCTTTCTTT. Amino acids: CASSYLVSEAFF.

This chain uses TRBV12-3 or TRBV12-4 with TRBJ2-1, with unresolved D. The CDR3 sequence is 16 residues long. V lost 3 bases and J lost 7, with 19 bases in between. The CDR3 DNA is TGTGCCAGCAGTTTTCCCGTAGGGATCATCTGGAATGAGCAGTTCTTC. It yields the protein CASSFPVGIIWNEQFF.

This clonotype was observed a handful of times. The chain links TRBV15 to TRBJ2-2; D not certain. CDR3 size: 14 residues. Between the trimmed V and J ends, which lost 0 bases and 4 bases, there was a span of 6 bases. CDR1 and CDR2 (germline): LNHNV, YYDKDF (reference sequence). CDR3 nucleotide sequence: TGTGCCACCAGCAGAGACAGGATCACCGGGGAGCTGTTTTTT. Its protein is CATSRDRITGELFF.

The CDR3 sequence is CASRLSGRVGEQFF. CDR3 DNA: TGTGCCAGCAGGTTAAGCGGGAGGGTAGGTGAGCAGTTCTTC. The gene calls are TRBV11-2 and TRBJ2-1, with 10 bases lining up with TRBD2. CDR1 is SGHAT and CDR2 is FQNNGV in the germline V gene. The CDR3 has 14 amino acids. V lost 6 bases to trimming and J lost 9 bases; unmatched junction nucleotides: 8.

The chain links TRBV20-1 to TRBJ2-5; 11 nucleotides match TRBD1. The germline CDR1 and CDR2 sequences are DFQATT and SNEGSKA (reference sequence). The V segment lost 2 bases and the J segment 5 bases; nucleotides outside the gene matches: 16. CDR3 length: 18 residues. CDR3 nucleotide sequence: TGCAGTGCTAGACCACGGAAAGGACAGGGGGCATGGGGTGAGACCCAGTACTTC. It encodes CSARPRKGQGAWGETQYF.

This sequence joins TRBV12-3 or TRBV12-4 and TRBJ1-1; D ambiguous. V was pared by 2 bases and J by 7 bases, with 11 bases between. The CDR3 loop spans 13 amino acids. The CDR3 sequence: CASSLQTIGEAFF. CDR3 bases: TGTGCCAGCAGTTTACAGACCATCGGTGAAGCTTTCTTT.

The rearrangement joins TRBV29-1 to TRBJ1-1; TRBD1 matches 8 bases. J gave up 4 bases and V 8 bases, and 6 bases lay outside the gene matches. The germline V gene has CDR1 SQVTM and CDR2 ANQGSEA. The CDR3 has 12 residues. CDR3 region: CSSDRGGTEAFF. The CDR3 DNA is TGCAGCTCCGACAGGGGCGGCACTGAAGCTTTCTTT.

The chain is built from TRBV5-5 and TRBJ2-2, with D possibly TRBD1 on 8 matching bases. The V end lost 4 bases, the J end lost 7 bases, and 17 bases lay between the germline ends. Germline values: CDR1 SGHKS, CDR2 YYEKEE (reference sequence). This CDR3 contains 15 residues. CDR3 coding DNA: TGTGCCAGCAGCCAAACGACAGGGGAGGGCGGGGAGCTGTTTTTT. It translates to CASSQTTGEGGELFF.

This clonotype has more than one count but fewer than ten. The chain joins TRBV5-1 to TRBJ1-1; maybe TRBD1 (5 bases). V dropped 5 bases and J dropped 1 base, with 18 bases sitting between them. CDR3 length: 16 amino acids. Germline V lookup: CDR1 SGHRS, CDR2 YFSETQ. This CDR3 is CASSAREIWRNTEAFF. CDR3 bases: TGCGCCAGCAGTGCCAGGGAGATTTGGCGGAACACTGAAGCTTTCTTT.

The chain employs TRBV24-1 and TRBJ2-2; TRBD1 agrees at 11 bases. Looked up from germline, CDR1 is KGHDR and CDR2 is SFDVKD. CDR3 length equals 17 residues. Trimming at V came to 3 bases and at J to 2 bases, leaving 4 bases not matched to a gene. This chain's CDR3 is CATSDERTGGNTGELFF. The CDR3 DNA follows: TGTGCCACCAGTGATGAAAGGACAGGGGGCAACACCGGGGAGCTGTTTTTT.

The chain joins TRBV10-3 to TRBJ2-3; D might be TRBD2 (6 bases). Trimming removed 3 bases from V and 0 bases from J, with 7 bases in between. CDR3 size: 14 residues. CDR1 is ENHRY, CDR2 SYGVKD, per germline. The DNA of the CDR3 is TGTGCCATCAGTGACGGGGGTAGCACAGATACGCAGTATTTT. Translation gives CAISDGGSTDTQYF.

This clonotype has more than one count but fewer than ten. The chain recombines TRBV5-5 with TRBJ1-5; no clear D. V gave up 4 bases and J gave up 1 base, with 9 bases separating them. CDR1 and CDR2 (germline): SGHKS, YYEKEE (reference sequence). This CDR3 contains 14 residues. CDR3 coding DNA: TGTGCCAGCAGCCCGGTCGCAAGCAATCAGCCCCAGCATTTT. Its translation: CASSPVASNQPQHF.

This clonotype has only one observation. The chain has TRBV3-1 and TRBJ2-7; 8 bases fit TRBD2. V shed 4 bases, J shed 6 bases, and the junction held 11 bases outside the gene matches. This CDR3 comprises 15 residues. Looked up from germline, CDR1 is LGHDT and CDR2 is YNNKEL (reference sequence). CDR3 bases: TGTGCCAGCAGCCCAACCGGGACTAGATCCGGCGAGCAGTACTTC. As protein: CASSPTGTRSGEQYF.

This clonotype came up a few times. V usage is TRBV12-3 or TRBV12-4 and J usage is TRBJ1-2; D is unclear. The CDR3 sequence is 13 residues long. The germline V and J ends were trimmed by 0 bases and 13 bases, with 15 bases remaining between them. The CDR3 protein is CASSLARPPQATF. For the CDR3, the DNA is TGTGCCAGCAGTTTAGCCAGGCCCCCTCAGGCCACCTTC.

V gene TRBV5-1 combines with J gene TRBJ2-3, with a tentative D call TRBD1 (6 bases). Germline lookup yields CDR1 SGHRS and CDR2 YFSETQ. CDR3 length equals 15 residues. Trimming cost V 2 bases and J 0 bases, with 10 bases left between them. For the CDR3, the DNA is TGCGCCAGCAGCTTCGGACAGACTAGCACAGATACGCAGTATTTT. Translation gives CASSFGQTSTDTQYF.

The genes are TRBV6-5 and TRBJ2-5, with D possibly matching TRBD1 (6 bases). Germline V CDR1 and CDR2: MNHEY, SVGAGI. The V gene lost 0 bases and the J gene lost 5 bases, with 16 bases spanning the gap. This CDR3 is built from 16 residues. The CDR3 region is CASSYSGPGVGETQYF. CDR3 nucleotide sequence: TGTGCCAGCAGTTACTCGGGGCCAGGGGTTGGGGAGACCCAGTACTTC.

The V gene is TRBV4-1, the J gene TRBJ2-2, with TRBD1 matching 8 bases. The CDR3 covers 16 residues. The trim removed 3 bases at V and 7 bases at J, leaving 10 bases unmatched. Germline V gives CDR1 MGHRA, CDR2 YSYEKL. The CDR3 protein is CASSQYGQGVVGELFF. Written as DNA, the CDR3 is TGCGCCAGCAGCCAGTATGGACAGGGTGTAGTCGGGGAGCTGTTTTTT.

The V call is TRBV5-1, the J call TRBJ2-1; 7 bases fit TRBD2. V dropped 0 bases and J dropped 6; count of bases not matched to a gene: 12. The CDR3 spans 17 residues. CDR1 and CDR2 from the germline V gene are SGHRS and YFSETQ. The CDR3 coding sequence is TGCGCCAGCAGCTTGGAGGGTGGTAGCGGGTCATTCAATGAGCAGTTCTTC. Amino acid sequence: CASSLEGGSGSFNEQFF.

V and J are TRBV27 and TRBJ2-5; D unresolved. The CDR3 runs 13 residues. V was pared by 6 bases and J by 1 base, with 9 bases between. Germline V gene sequence: CDR1 MNHEY, CDR2 SMNVEV (reference sequence). The CDR3 bases are TGTGCCAGCAGATACAGATTCCAAGAGACCCAGTACTTC. It is translated as CASRYRFQETQYF.

This clonotype showed up just a few times. V and J are TRBV5-1 and TRBJ1-5, with 7 bases aligning to TRBD1. J was trimmed by 4 bases and V by 1 base; bases with no gene match: 8. The CDR3 contains 16 residues. Germline V CDR1 and CDR2: SGHRS, YFSETQ. CDR3: CASSLRGTATNQPQHF. The CDR3 DNA sequence: TGCGCCAGCAGCTTGCGAGGGACAGCAACAAATCAGCCCCAGCATTTT.

This clonotype was seen more than once but under ten times. The gene calls are TRBV18 and TRBJ2-5; TRBD1 might be the D (6 bases). Trimming shortened V by 0 bases and J by 4 bases, and 9 bases separated the two germline ends. Germline CDR1 KGHSH, CDR2 LQKENI. The CDR3 spans 14 residues. In nucleotides, the CDR3 is TGTGCCAGCTCACCACCGAAAGGGGGAGAGACCCAGTACTTC. It codes for CASSPPKGGETQYF.

V is TRBV15 and J is TRBJ2-1; either TRBD1 or TRBD2 may fit D (5 bases each). Trimming left V 3 bases short and J 4 bases short, with 13 bases between. The CDR3 is 15 residues long. Germline V lookup: CDR1 LNHNV, CDR2 YYDKDF (reference sequence). The CDR3 DNA follows: TGTGCCACCAGCAGTATCCAGGGACCTTACAATGAGCAGTTCTTC. Amino acid sequence: CATSSIQGPYNEQFF.

The rearrangement joins TRBV10-3 to TRBJ2-5, with D tentatively TRBD2 (6 bases). Trimming shortened V by 4 bases and J by 7 bases, and 16 bases separated the two germline ends. Germline-derived CDR1 and CDR2 are ENHRY and SYGVKD. The CDR3 is made up of 14 amino acids. In DNA form, the CDR3 reads TGTGCCATCAGTGGGGGGGATGGTTCAGGGACCCAGTACTTC. This sequence encodes CAISGGDGSGTQYF.

With respect to this clonotype: A read error may explain this, as a much larger clone is one base away. The V and J genes are TRBV5-1 and TRBJ2-5; D unclear. The CDR3 has 14 residues. V was shortened by 0 bases and J by 3 bases, with 9 bases between the two germline ends. CDR1 and CDR2 from the germline V gene are SGHRS and YFSETQ. This CDR3 reads CASSLGISKETQYF. CDR3 bases: TGCGCCAGCAGCTTGGGAATATCGAAAGAGACCCAGTACTTC.

V usage is TRBV28 and J usage is TRBJ1-1; TRBD1 matches at 7 bases. Unmatched junction bases numbered 13, after V lost 7 bases and J lost 11 bases. This CDR3 spans 13 amino acids. Germline CDR1 is MDHEN and CDR2 is SYDVKM. The CDR3 loop is CASTLGGTAYAFF. The CDR3 bases are TGTGCCAGCACTCTAGGCGGGACAGCTTACGCTTTCTTT.